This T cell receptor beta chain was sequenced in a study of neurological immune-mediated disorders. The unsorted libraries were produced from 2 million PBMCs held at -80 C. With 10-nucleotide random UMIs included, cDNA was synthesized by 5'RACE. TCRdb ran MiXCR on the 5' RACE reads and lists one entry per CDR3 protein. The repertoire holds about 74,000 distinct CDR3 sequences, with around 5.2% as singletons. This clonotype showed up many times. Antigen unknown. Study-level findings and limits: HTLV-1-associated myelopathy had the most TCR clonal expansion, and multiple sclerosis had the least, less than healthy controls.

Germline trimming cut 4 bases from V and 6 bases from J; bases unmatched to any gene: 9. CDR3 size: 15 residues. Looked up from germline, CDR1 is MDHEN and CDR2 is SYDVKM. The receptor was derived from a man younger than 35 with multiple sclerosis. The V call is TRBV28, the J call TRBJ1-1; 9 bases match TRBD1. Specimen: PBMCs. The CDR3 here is CASSYRGRGLAEAFF. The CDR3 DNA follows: TGTGCCAGCAGTTACAGGGGGCGAGGGTTGGCTGAAGCTTTCTTT.